Following are 29 T cell receptor beta chains from one sample sequenced in a study of prognosis after radiotherapy for stage I lung cancer. Genomic DNA served as the source from which two-round multiplex PCR generated TCR beta CDR3 amplicons. Primers (each specific to one TRBV or TRBJ gene) were used in first-round PCR. TCRdb itself ran the multiplex PCR reads through MiXCR, one entry per CDR3 protein. The repertoire holds roughly 30,000 distinct CDR3 sequences, with 32% as singletons. Material: PBMCs, obtained before or after stereotactic body radiation therapy (not recorded which). All receptors derive from a donor of 50 years or more with non-small cell lung cancer.

Many counts were recorded for this clonotype. V is TRBV18 and J is TRBJ2-5; D remains unclear. The CDR3 is 14 amino acids. Per germline, CDR1 KGHSH and CDR2 LQKENI. V was shortened by 1 base and J by 3 bases, with 9 bases between the two germline ends. CDR3 residues: CASSPRQVEETQYF. CDR3 nucleotide sequence: TGTGCCAGCTCACCACGTCAGGTGGAAGAGACCCAGTACTTC.

There are many counts of this clonotype. V and J are TRBV7-2 and TRBJ2-1, with D unresolved. Germline V gene sequence: CDR1 SGHTA, CDR2 FQGNSA. This CDR3 comprises 15 residues. The ends were cut back, 5 bases at V and 0 bases at J, with 11 bases in the middle. CDR3 coding DNA: TGTGCCAGCAGCCCTTTCGTAGGCTCCTACAATGAGCAGTTCTTC. It codes for CASSPFVGSYNEQFF.

This clonotype came up many times. This chain joins TRBV5-1 and TRBJ2-5, with 7 bases matching TRBD2. The CDR3 has 14 residues. V trimming: 2 bases; J trimming: 4 bases; junction bases outside the gene matches: 5. Germline lookup yields CDR1 SGHRS and CDR2 YFSETQ. CDR3 sequence: CASSFGREGETQYF. DNA of the CDR3: TGCGCCAGCAGCTTTGGCAGGGAGGGAGAGACCCAGTACTTC.

This clonotype was detected ten times or more. V is TRBV6-2 or TRBV6-3 and J is TRBJ2-2; 7 nucleotides align to TRBD1. The CDR3 has 14 residues. V lost 4 bases to trimming and J lost 6 bases; unmatched junction nucleotides: 5. The germline CDR1 and CDR2 sequences are MNHEY and SVGEGT. The CDR3 DNA is TGTGCCAGCAGTTGGTCTACAGGGGCCGGGGAGCTGTTTTTT. This gives the protein CASSWSTGAGELFF.

This clonotype was detected many times. Here the CDR3 reads CASSPDSHGYTF. CDR3 sequence (DNA): TGTGCCAGCAGCCCAGACAGTCACGGCTACACCTTC. This sequence joins TRBV28 and TRBJ1-2, with a possible D match to TRBD1 (5 bases). Germline V lookup: CDR1 MDHEN, CDR2 SYDVKM. V lost 6 bases and J lost 8, with 13 bases in between. This CDR3 spans 12 amino acids.

This clonotype has at least ten counts. The chain is built from TRBV6-1 and TRBJ1-5, with D possibly TRBD1 on 6 matching bases. The CDR3 runs 14 residues. V was pared by 5 bases and J by 7 bases, with 15 bases between. In germline, CDR1 is MNHNS, CDR2 SASEGT. The CDR3 sequence is CASSKQGTGQPQHF. CDR3 DNA sequence: TGTGCCAGCAGTAAACAGGGCACGGGGCAGCCCCAGCATTTT.

This clonotype has at least ten counts. The chain combines TRBV5-5 with TRBJ1-3, with unresolved D. The CDR3 has 13 amino acids. From germline, CDR1 is SGHKS and CDR2 YYEKEE (reference sequence). Trimming removed 0 bases at V and 1 base at J, with 2 bases between. Here the CDR3 reads CASSLGSGNTIYF. CDR3 DNA: TGTGCCAGCAGCTTGGGTTCTGGAAACACCATATATTTT.

This clonotype was detected many times. The genes are TRBV11-2 and TRBJ2-3; 9 bases fit TRBD2. V shed 0 bases, J shed 4 bases, and the junction held 8 bases outside the gene matches. Germline V gene sequence: CDR1 SGHAT, CDR2 FQNNGV. This CDR3 contains 17 residues. The CDR3 DNA reads TGTGCCAGCAGCTTAGATAGGAGCGGGAGGCCCGCAGATACGCAGTATTTT. Translation gives CASSLDRSGRPADTQYF.

V and J are TRBV2 and TRBJ2-7, with a weak D call TRBD1 (7 bases). The CDR3 runs to 14 residues. The V end lost 3 bases, the J end lost 3 bases, and 12 bases lay between the germline ends. Looked up from germline, CDR1 is SNHLY and CDR2 is FYNNEI. DNA for the CDR3: TGTGCCAGCAGTGAGCCAGGGGGACTCTACGAGCAGTACTTC. It codes for CASSEPGGLYEQYF.

Turning to this clonotype: A junction boundary mismatches the germline segment, possibly from a read error. CDR3 sequence reads: CASRENTGEMFF. DNA of the CDR3: TGTGCCAGCAGAGAGAACACCGGGGAGATGTTTTTT. The chain links TRBV6-1 to TRBJ2-2; weak D call: TRBD2 (5 bases). CDR3 length: 12 residues. Per the germline V gene, CDR1 is MNHNS and CDR2 is SASEGT.

As to this clonotype: This likely stems from a read error, as it lies one base from a far larger clone. It is likely a read error, because the conserved phenylalanine at the end of the CDR3 is missing. The chain carries TRBV6-4 and TRBJ1-2, with 7 bases lining up with TRBD1. V lost 4 bases and J lost 8; bases outside the gene matches: 10. CDR3 length equals 14 residues. CDR1 and CDR2 from the germline V gene are MRHNA and SNTAGT. The CDR3 loop is CASSGRAGTEGYTL. The CDR3, as DNA: TGTGCCAGCAGTGGCCGCGCCGGGACAGAAGGCTACACCTTA.

This clonotype was observed many times. The chain combines TRBV11-3 with TRBJ2-5, with TRBD1 identical over 7 bases. The V and J ends lost 1 base and 1 base, in that order; junction bases with no gene match: 6. The CDR3 length is 16 residues. Looked up from germline, CDR1 is SGHNT and CDR2 is YENEEA. DNA of the CDR3: TGTGCCAGCAGCTTAGGGGCCGGGACAGTCCAAGAGACCCAGTACTTC. Translating it yields CASSLGAGTVQETQYF.

This clonotype was observed at least ten times. This chain uses TRBV20-1 with TRBJ1-2; perhaps TRBD1 as D (6 bases). Germline V CDR1 and CDR2: DFQATT, SNEGSKA (reference sequence). The CDR3 spans 13 residues. V was cut by 3 bases and J by 8 bases, with 16 bases left in between. DNA of the CDR3: TGCAGTGCTAGCCTCGGGCAGGGGAAAGGCTACACCTTC. It is translated as CSASLGQGKGYTF.

This clonotype was observed many times. The chain couples TRBV13 to TRBJ2-1; TRBD2 might be the D (7 bases). V lost 5 bases, J lost 6 bases, and 17 bases lay in between. CDR1 and CDR2 (germline): PRHDT, FYEKMQ (reference sequence). CDR3 length equals 15 residues. DNA of the CDR3: TGTGCCAGCAGCCAAACGGGGGGCGTAGGCAATGAGCAGTTCTTC. This encodes CASSQTGGVGNEQFF.

At least ten counts were recorded for this clonotype. J is TRBJ1-1 and V is TRBV6-1, with a possible D match to TRBD1 (5 bases). From germline, CDR1 is MNHNS and CDR2 SASEGT. The germline V and J ends were trimmed by 1 base and 5 bases, with 5 bases remaining between them. The CDR3 has 12 amino acids. CDR3 in DNA: TGTGCCAGCAGTGAAGGGGGGACTGAAGCTTTCTTT. Encoded protein: CASSEGGTEAFF.

This clonotype has a count of ten or more. This chain joins TRBV18 and TRBJ2-5; D remains ambiguous. CDR1 and CDR2 (germline): KGHSH, LQKENI. The CDR3 has 11 residues. Deletions cut 2 bases from V and 6 bases from J, with 4 bases between. Here the CDR3 DNA reads TGTGCCAGCTCACCAGAGAAGACCCAGTACTTC. Translation gives CASSPEKTQYF. The variable domain in full, completed from reference TRBV18 and TRBJ2-5, reads NAGVMQNPRHLVRRRGQEARLRCSPMKGHSHVYWYRQLPEEGLKFMVYLQKENIIDESGMPKERFSAEFPKEGPSILRIQQVVRGDSAAYFCASSPEKTQYFGPGTRLLVL.

This rearrangement joins TRBV7-3 to TRBJ2-1; 9 bases line up with TRBD1. The trim removed 6 bases at V and 7 bases at J, leaving 16 bases unmatched. Germline lookup yields CDR1 SGHTA and CDR2 FQGTGA. CDR3 length equals 17 residues. The CDR3, as DNA: TGTGCCAGCAGTCAAAGGACAGGGGTATTGGGTGAGAATGAGCAGTTCTTC. This translates into CASSQRTGVLGENEQFF.

With respect to this clonotype: The junction shows a germline mismatch at one end, possibly a read error. The chain employs TRBV6-2 or TRBV6-3 and TRBJ2-5; tentative D call: TRBD2 (5 bases). The germline gives CDR1 MNHEY, CDR2 SVGEGT. The CDR3 has 13 amino acids. DNA of the CDR3: TGTGCCAGAAGTCCCGGAGAGTGGGAGACCAAGTACTTC. Its translation: CARSPGEWETKYF.

In its sample, this clonotype was seen many times. The chain employs TRBV12-3 or TRBV12-4 and TRBJ2-2; 8 positions agree with TRBD1. V trimming: 5 bases; J trimming: 6 bases; junction bases outside the gene matches: 8. The CDR3 totals 15 residues. In DNA, the CDR3 is TGTGCCAGCAGTCTCAGGGGGCGCGGTCCCGGGGAGCTGTTTTTT. It yields the protein CASSLRGRGPGELFF.

This clonotype occurred many times. The V call is TRBV19, the J call TRBJ2-1, with a weak D call TRBD1 (6 bases). Germline V gives CDR1 LNHDA, CDR2 SQIVND (reference sequence). The CDR3 is 13 residues long. Trimming removed 11 bases at V and 10 bases at J, with 21 bases between. The chain's CDR3 is CALPGHLSREQFF. CDR3 nucleotides: TGTGCCCTACCGGGACACCTATCTCGCGAGCAGTTCTTC.

This chain links TRBV7-9 with TRBJ1-2; TRBD1 agrees at 7 bases. With V trimmed by 2 bases and J by 4 bases, 7 bases remained unmatched. This CDR3 region has 15 residues. Germline loops: CDR1 SEHNR, CDR2 FQNEAQ (reference sequence). CDR3 DNA: TGTGCCAGCAGCTTATTGGGCAGGGGGGTCTATGGCTACACCTTC. This translates into CASSLLGRGVYGYTF.

This clonotype was counted at least ten times. The genes are TRBV9 and TRBJ2-2; 8 bases are shared with TRBD1. CDR1 and CDR2 from the germline V gene are SGDLS and YYNGEE. The CDR3 contains 15 residues. J lost 4 bases, V lost 5 bases, and 7 bases had no gene match. In nucleotides, the CDR3 is TGTGCCAGCAGACAAACAGGGGGTCCCACCGGGGAGCTGTTTTTT. Amino acid sequence: CASRQTGGPTGELFF.

This clonotype was counted ten times or more. This chain links TRBV20-1 with TRBJ2-3, with D possibly matching TRBD1 (5 bases). In germline, CDR1 is DFQATT, CDR2 SNEGSKA (reference sequence). Between the trimmed V and J ends, which lost 1 base and 5 bases, there was a span of 16 bases. The CDR3 sequence is 15 residues long. The CDR3 DNA follows: TGCAGTGCTAGAGGACCAGGGCAGGGAAAAGATACGCAGTATTTT. Encoded protein: CSARGPGQGKDTQYF.

This clonotype showed up just once. A much larger clonotype is one base distant, so this may be a read error. V gene TRBV3-1 combines with J gene TRBJ2-4; 10 bases line up with TRBD2. The CDR3 contains 13 residues. V lost 1 base to trimming and J lost 13 bases; unmatched junction nucleotides: 4. The V gene's germline CDR1 is LGHDT and CDR2 YNNKEL (reference sequence). CDR3 in DNA: TGTGCCAGCAGCCAAGGGCCAGCGGGGGGGCAGTACTTC. Amino acids: CASSQGPAGGQYF.

This clonotype was picked up many times. The J gene is TRBJ2-3, the V gene TRBV20-1, with 10 bases that match TRBD2. V dropped 4 bases and J dropped 7; count of bases not matched to a gene: 5. Per the germline V gene, CDR1 is DFQATT and CDR2 is SNEGSKA (reference sequence). The CDR3 is 13 residues long. The CDR3 nucleotides are TGCAGTGCTACTAGCGGGGGCCGTAATACGCAGTATTTT. Its protein product is CSATSGGRNTQYF.

This CDR3 is CAWSVRAAGKDNTKYF. In DNA form, the CDR3 reads TGTGCCTGGAGTGTAAGGGCGGCAGGGAAAGACAACACTAAGTACTTC. The gene calls are TRBV30 and TRBJ2-5; D possibly corresponds to TRBD1 (5 bases). The CDR3 sequence is 16 residues long. The V and J ends lost 0 bases and 12 bases respectively, with 26 bases between them. The germline V gene encodes CDR1 GTSNPN and CDR2 SVGIG (reference sequence). Full variable domain (outside the CDR3, taken from reference TRBV30 and TRBJ2-5): SQTIHQWPATLVQPVGSPLSLECTVEGTSNPNLYWYRQAAGRGLQLLFYSVGIGQISSEVPQNLSASRPQDRQFILSSKKLLLSDSGFYLCAWSVRAAGKDNTKYFGPGTRLLVL.

Note on this clonotype: A much larger clone lies a single base off, so this may be a read error. V and J are TRBV20-1 and TRBJ2-3; maybe TRBD1 (6 bases). The CDR3 runs 13 residues. Germline V lookup: CDR1 DFQATT, CDR2 SNEGSKA (reference sequence). Trimming pared 4 bases from V and 4 bases from J, leaving 12 bases between. The CDR3 here is CSATRTAPDTQYF. CDR3 DNA: TGCAGTGCTACTCGGACAGCGCCAGATACGCAGTATTTT.

In this sample, this clonotype turned up many times. The chain uses TRBV20-1 and TRBJ1-2; 7 nucleotides align to TRBD1. The CDR3 length is 14 residues. Germline assignment: CDR1 DFQATT and CDR2 SNEGSKA (reference sequence). The V gene end was trimmed by 1 base and the J gene end by 4 bases; junction bases not matched to a gene: 6. Here the CDR3 DNA reads TGCAGTGCTAGAGTTCGACAGGGTGGCTATGGCTACACCTTC. Translation: CSARVRQGGYGYTF.

This clonotype was recorded at least ten times. The chain employs TRBV20-1 and TRBJ1-1, with a possible D match to TRBD1 (5 bases). The germline V and J ends were trimmed by 2 bases and 3 bases, with 13 bases remaining between them. The CDR3 has 14 amino acids. The V gene's germline CDR1 is DFQATT and CDR2 SNEGSKA (reference sequence). This CDR3 reads CSARSPGRDTEAFF. The DNA of the CDR3 is TGCAGTGCTAGAAGTCCAGGGAGGGACACTGAAGCTTTCTTT.